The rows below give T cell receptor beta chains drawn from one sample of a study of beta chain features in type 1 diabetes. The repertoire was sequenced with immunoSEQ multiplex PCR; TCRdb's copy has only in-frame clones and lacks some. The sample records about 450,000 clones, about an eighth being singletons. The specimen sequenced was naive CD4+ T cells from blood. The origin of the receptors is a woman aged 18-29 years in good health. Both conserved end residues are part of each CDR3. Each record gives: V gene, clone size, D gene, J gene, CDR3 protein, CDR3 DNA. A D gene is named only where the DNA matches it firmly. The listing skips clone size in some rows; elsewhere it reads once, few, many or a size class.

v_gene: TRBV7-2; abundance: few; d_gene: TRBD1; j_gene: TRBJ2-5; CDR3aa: CASSVSTGGETQYF; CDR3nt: TGTGCCAGCAGCGTCTCGACAGGGGGAGAGACCCAGTACTTC
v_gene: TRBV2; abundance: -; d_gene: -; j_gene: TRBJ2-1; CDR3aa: CASRGTPEQFF; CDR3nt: TGTGCCAGCAGGGGGACACCTGAGCAGTTCTTC
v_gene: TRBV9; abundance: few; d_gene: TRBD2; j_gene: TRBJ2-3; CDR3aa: CASSVDGRVSDTQYF; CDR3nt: TGTGCCAGCAGCGTAGACGGGAGGGTCTCAGATACGCAGTATTTT
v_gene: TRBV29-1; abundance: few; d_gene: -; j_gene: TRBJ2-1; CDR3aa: CSAVGVPLYNEQFF; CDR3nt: TGCAGCGCCGTCGGGGTACCGCTCTACAATGAGCAGTTCTTC
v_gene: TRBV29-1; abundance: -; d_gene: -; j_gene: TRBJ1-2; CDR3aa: CSVVQGYGYTF; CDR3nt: TGCAGCGTTGTACAGGGCTATGGCTACACCTTC
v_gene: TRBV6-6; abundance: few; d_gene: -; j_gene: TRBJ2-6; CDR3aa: CASRDPGANVLTF; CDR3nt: TGTGCCAGCAGGGATCCTGGGGCCAACGTCCTGACTTTC
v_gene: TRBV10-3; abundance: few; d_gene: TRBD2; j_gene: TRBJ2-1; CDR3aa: CAISESQLADNEQFF; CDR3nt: TGTGCCATCAGTGAAAGTCAACTAGCGGACAATGAGCAGTTCTTC
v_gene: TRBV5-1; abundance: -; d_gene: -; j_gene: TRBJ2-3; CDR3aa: CASSLSSSTDTQYF; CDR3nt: TGCGCCAGCAGCCTAAGCTCTAGCACAGATACGCAGTATTTT
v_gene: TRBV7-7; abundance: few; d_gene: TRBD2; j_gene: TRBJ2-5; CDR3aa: CASSLAGFKETQYF; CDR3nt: TGTGCTAGCAGCTTAGCGGGATTTAAAGAGACCCAGTACTTC
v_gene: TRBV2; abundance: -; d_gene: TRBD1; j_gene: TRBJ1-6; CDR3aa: CASSEAWTGNSPLHF; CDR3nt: TGTGCCAGCAGTGAAGCCTGGACAGGGAATTCACCCCTCCACTTT
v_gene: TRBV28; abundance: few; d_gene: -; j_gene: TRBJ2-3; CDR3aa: CASSFSATDTQYF; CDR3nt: TGTGCCAGCAGTTTTTCGGCCACAGATACGCAGTATTTT
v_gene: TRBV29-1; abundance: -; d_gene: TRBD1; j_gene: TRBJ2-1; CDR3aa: CSVRAWPGQPYNEQFF; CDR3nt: TGCAGCGTGCGCGCATGGCCGGGACAGCCGTACAATGAGCAGTTCTTC
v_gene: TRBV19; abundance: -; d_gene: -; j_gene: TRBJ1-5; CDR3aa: CASKGAGLNNQPQHF; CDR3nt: TGTGCCAGTAAAGGCGCGGGGTTAAATAATCAGCCCCAGCATTTT
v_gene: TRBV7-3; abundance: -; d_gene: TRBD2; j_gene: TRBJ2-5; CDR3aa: CASSITGTSEETQYF; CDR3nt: TGTGCCAGCAGCATTACCGGGACTAGCGAAGAGACCCAGTACTTC
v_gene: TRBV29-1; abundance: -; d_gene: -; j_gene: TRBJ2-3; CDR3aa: CSVPLWGQRDTQYF; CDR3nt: TGCAGCGTCCCCCTCTGGGGGCAGAGAGATACGCAGTATTTT
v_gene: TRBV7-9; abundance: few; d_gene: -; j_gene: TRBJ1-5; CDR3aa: CASSFGVGTGNQPQHF; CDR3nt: TGTGCCAGCAGCTTTGGGGTTGGGACTGGCAATCAGCCCCAGCATTTT
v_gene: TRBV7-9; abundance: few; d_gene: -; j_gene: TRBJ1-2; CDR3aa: CASRGPGNSRYGYTF; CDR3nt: TGTGCCAGCAGAGGGCCAGGGAATAGCCGCTATGGCTACACCTTC
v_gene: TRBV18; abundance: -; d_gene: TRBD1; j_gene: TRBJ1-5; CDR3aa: CASSPPGQGDQPQHF; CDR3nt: TGTGCCAGCTCACCACCGGGACAGGGTGATCAGCCCCAGCATTTT
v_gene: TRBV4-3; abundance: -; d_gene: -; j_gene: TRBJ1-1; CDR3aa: CASRRHDLNTEAFF; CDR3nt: TGCGCCAGCAGGCGTCATGATCTGAACACTGAAGCTTTCTTT
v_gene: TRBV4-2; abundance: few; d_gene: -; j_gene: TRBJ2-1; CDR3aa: CASSQDMGVVFNEQFF; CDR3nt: TGTGCCAGCAGCCAAGATATGGGAGTAGTCTTCAATGAGCAGTTCTTC
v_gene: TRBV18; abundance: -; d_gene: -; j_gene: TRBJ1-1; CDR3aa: CASRTRVLNTEAFF; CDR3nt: TGTGCCAGCAGAACCAGGGTTCTGAACACTGAAGCTTTCTTT
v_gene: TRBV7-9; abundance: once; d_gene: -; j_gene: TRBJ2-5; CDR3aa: CASSPTRTPETQYF; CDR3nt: TGTGCCAGCAGCCCCACCCGGACCCCGGAGACCCAGTACTTC
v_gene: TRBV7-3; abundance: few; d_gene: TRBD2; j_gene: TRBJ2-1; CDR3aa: CASSLSSGSHNEQFF; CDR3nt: TGTGCCAGCAGCTTATCTAGCGGGAGCCACAATGAGCAGTTCTTC
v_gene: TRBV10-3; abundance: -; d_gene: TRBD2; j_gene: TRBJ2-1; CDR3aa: CAIGSGDVTYNEQFF; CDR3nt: TGTGCCATCGGTAGCGGGGATGTTACCTACAATGAGCAGTTCTTC
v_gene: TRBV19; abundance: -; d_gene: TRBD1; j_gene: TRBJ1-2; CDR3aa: CASSIDRGNYGYTF; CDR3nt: TGTGCCAGTAGTATCGACAGGGGAAACTATGGCTACACCTTC
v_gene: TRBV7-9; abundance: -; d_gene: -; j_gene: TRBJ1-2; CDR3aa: CASSFRGYGYTF; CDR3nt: TGTGCCAGCAGCTTTCGGGGGTATGGCTACACCTTC
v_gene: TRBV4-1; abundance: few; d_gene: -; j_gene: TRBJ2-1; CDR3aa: CASSPLGSEQFF; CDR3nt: TGCGCCAGCAGCCCACTAGGAAGTGAGCAGTTCTTC
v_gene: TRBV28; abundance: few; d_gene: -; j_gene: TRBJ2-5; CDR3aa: CASSSILETQYF; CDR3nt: TGTGCCAGCAGTTCCATTCTAGAGACCCAGTACTTC
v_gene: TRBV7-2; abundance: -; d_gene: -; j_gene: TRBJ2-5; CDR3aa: CASSLTGTARRQYF; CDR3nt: TGTGCCAGCAGCTTAACCGGGACCGCCCGGAGGCAGTACTTC
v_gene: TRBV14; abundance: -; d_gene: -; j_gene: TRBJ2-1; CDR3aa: CASSQVAVYNEQFF; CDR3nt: TGTGCCAGCAGCCAAGTCGCGGTATACAATGAGCAGTTCTTC
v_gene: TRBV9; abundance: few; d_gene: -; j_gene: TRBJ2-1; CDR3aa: CASSPRGDSYNEQFF; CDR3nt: TGTGCCAGCAGCCCCCGAGGGGACTCCTACAATGAGCAGTTCTTC
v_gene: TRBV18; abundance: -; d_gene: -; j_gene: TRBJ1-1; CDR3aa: CASSYSGNTEAFF; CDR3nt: TGTGCCAGCTCTTATTCAGGGAACACTGAAGCTTTCTTT
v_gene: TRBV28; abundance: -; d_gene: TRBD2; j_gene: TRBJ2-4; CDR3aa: CASSLGGARNIQYF; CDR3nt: TGTGCCAGCAGTTTGGGAGGGGCGAGAAACATTCAGTACTTC
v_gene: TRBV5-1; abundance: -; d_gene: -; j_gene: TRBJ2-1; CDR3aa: CASRGLNSYNEQFF; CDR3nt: TGCGCCAGCAGGGGACTTAACTCCTACAATGAGCAGTTCTTC
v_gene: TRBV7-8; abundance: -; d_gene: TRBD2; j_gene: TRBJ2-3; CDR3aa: CASSTTSGGMHTQYF; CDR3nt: TGTGCCAGCAGTACGACTAGCGGGGGGATGCATACGCAGTATTTT
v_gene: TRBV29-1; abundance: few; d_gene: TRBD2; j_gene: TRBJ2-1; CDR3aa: CSTLAGGSSYNEQFF; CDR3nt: TGCAGCACCTTAGCGGGGGGGAGCTCCTACAATGAGCAGTTCTTC
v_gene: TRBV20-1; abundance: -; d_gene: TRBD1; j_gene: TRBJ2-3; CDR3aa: CSARGQGLQYF; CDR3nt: TGCAGTGCAAGGGGGCAGGGGCTGCAGTATTTT
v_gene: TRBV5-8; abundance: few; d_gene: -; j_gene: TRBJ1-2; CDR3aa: CASSFVTYGYTF; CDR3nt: TGTGCCAGCAGCTTCGTGACCTATGGCTACACCTTC
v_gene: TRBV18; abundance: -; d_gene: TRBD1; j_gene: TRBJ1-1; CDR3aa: CASSPDRAEAFF; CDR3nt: TGTGCCAGCTCACCCGACAGGGCTGAAGCTTTCTTT
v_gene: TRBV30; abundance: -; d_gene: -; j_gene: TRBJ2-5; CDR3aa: CAWSVPRRTGKGETQYF; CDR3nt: TGTGCCTGGAGTGTACCCAGAAGAACAGGGAAGGGAGAGACCCAGTACTTC
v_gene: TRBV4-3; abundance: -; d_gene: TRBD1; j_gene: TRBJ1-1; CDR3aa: CASTRQGANTEAFF; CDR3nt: TGCGCCAGCACCCGACAGGGGGCGAACACTGAAGCTTTCTTT
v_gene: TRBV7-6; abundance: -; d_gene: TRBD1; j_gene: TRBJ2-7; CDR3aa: CASSLRGQDEQYF; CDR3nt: TGTGCCAGCAGCTTAAGGGGGCAGGACGAGCAGTACTTC
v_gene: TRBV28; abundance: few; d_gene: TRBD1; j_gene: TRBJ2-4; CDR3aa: CASRPNRGPVNIQYF; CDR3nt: TGTGCCAGCAGACCCAACAGGGGGCCGGTAAACATTCAGTACTTC
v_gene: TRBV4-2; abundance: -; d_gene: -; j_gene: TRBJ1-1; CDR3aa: CASSQNTEAFF; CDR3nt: TGTGCCAGCAGCCAGAATACTGAAGCTTTCTTT
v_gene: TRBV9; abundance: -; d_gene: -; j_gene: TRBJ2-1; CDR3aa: CASSIESYNEQFF; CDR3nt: TGTGCCAGCAGTATAGAATCCTACAATGAGCAGTTCTTC
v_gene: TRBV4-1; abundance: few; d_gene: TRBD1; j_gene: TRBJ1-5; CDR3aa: CASSQGQGGNQPQHF; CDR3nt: TGCGCCAGCAGCCAGGGACAGGGAGGCAATCAGCCCCAGCATTTT
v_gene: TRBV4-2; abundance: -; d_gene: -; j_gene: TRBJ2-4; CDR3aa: CASSQDRNIQYF; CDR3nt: TGTGCCAGCAGCCAAGATAGGAACATTCAGTACTTC
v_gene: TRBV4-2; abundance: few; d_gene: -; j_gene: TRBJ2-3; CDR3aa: CASSQGGGASTDTQYF; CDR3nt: TGTGCCAGCAGCCAAGGTGGTGGAGCAAGCACAGATACGCAGTATTTT
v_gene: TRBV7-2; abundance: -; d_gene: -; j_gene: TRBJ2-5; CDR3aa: CASSPGGKGTETQYF; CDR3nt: TGTGCCAGCAGCCCCGGGGGAAAGGGGACGGAGACCCAGTACTTC
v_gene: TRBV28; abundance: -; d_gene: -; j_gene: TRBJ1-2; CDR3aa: CASSLLAGAGYTF; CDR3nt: TGTGCCAGCAGTTTATTAGCAGGCGCTGGCTACACCTTC
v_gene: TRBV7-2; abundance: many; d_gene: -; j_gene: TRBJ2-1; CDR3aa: CASSLSGRLDEQFF; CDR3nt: TGTGCCAGCAGCCTAAGCGGCAGGCTCGATGAGCAGTTCTTC
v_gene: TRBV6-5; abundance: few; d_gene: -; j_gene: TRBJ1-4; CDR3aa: CASSYSVGGSDEKLFF; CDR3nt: TGTGCCAGCAGTTACTCCGTAGGGGGGTCGGATGAAAAACTGTTTTTT
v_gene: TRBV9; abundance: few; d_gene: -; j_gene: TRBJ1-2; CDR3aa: CASSISHAYGYTF; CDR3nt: TGTGCCAGCAGCATCAGTCATGCCTATGGCTACACCTTC
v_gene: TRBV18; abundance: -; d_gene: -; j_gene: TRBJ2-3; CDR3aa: CASSPSQGPTDTQYF; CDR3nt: TGTGCCAGCTCACCGTCCCAGGGCCCTACAGATACGCAGTATTTT
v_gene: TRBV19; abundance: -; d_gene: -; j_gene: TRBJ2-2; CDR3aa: CASTRLAGNTGELFF; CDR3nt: TGTGCCAGTACTAGGCTAGCTGGAAACACCGGGGAGCTGTTTTTT
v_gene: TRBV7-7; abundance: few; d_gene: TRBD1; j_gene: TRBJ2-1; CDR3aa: CASSLKTGIAEQFF; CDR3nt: TGTGCCAGCAGCTTGAAGACAGGGATAGCTGAGCAGTTCTTC
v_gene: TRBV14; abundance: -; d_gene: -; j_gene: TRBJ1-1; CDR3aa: CASSQEMGEDTEAFF; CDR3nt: TGTGCCAGCAGCCAAGAAATGGGCGAGGACACTGAAGCTTTCTTT
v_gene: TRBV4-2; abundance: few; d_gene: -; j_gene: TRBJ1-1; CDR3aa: CASSRPQGGHGEAFF; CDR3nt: TGTGCCAGCAGCCGACCACAGGGAGGCCACGGTGAAGCTTTCTTT
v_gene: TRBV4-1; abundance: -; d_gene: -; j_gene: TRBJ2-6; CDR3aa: CASRNPTGQAGANVLTF; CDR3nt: TGCGCCAGCAGAAACCCTACAGGGCAGGCTGGGGCCAACGTCCTGACTTTC
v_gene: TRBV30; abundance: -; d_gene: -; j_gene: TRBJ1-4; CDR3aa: CAWSVGLGAEATNEKLFF; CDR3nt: TGTGCCTGGAGTGTGGGGTTGGGGGCAGAAGCAACTAATGAAAAACTGTTTTTT